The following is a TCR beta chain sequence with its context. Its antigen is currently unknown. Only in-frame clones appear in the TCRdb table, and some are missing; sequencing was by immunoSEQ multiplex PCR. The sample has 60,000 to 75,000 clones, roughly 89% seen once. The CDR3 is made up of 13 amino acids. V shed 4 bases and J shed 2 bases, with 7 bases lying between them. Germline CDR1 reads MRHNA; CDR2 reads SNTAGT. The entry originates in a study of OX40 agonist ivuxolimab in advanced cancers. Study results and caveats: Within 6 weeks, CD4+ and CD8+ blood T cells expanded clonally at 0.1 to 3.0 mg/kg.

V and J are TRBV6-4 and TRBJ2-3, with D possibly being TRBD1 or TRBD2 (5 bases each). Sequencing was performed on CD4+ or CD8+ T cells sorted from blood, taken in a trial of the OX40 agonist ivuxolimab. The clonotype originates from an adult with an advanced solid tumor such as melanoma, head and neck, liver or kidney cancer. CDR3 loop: CASSAGLTDTQYF. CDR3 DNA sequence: TGTGCCAGCAGTGCGGGGCTCACAGATACGCAGTATTTT.